This TCR beta chain was observed in a study of CD4+ T cells in melanoma. Findings and limits, study-wide: In melanoma, neoantigen-specific CD4+ T cells reportedly differed in differentiation state. A reported correlation linked neoantigen-specific CD4+ T cells to CD8+, macrophage and B cell function.

Only in-frame clones appear in the TCRdb table, and some are missing; sequencing was by immunoSEQ multiplex PCR. The sample lists 17,000 or so clones; about 83% were seen once. As regards this clone: What it binds is not known. The sample holds other DNA sequences that translate to the same CDR3.

CDR1 SGHRS and CDR2 YFSETQ come from the germline V gene. Trimming pared 0 bases from V and 6 bases from J, leaving 6 bases between. The CDR3 spans 12 residues. Material: cells from a culture (not recorded whether cultured in vitro). V usage is TRBV5-1 and J usage is TRBJ1-2; D is ambiguous. The receptor's source is a human donor with melanoma. The CDR3 loop reads CASSLDADGYTF. The DNA of the CDR3 is TGCGCCAGCAGCTTGGATGCAGATGGCTACACCTTC.